These 5 T cell receptor beta chains originate from one sample sequenced in a study of shared clonotypes between healthy human individuals. The assay was immunoSEQ multiplex PCR, and TCRdb's table has in-frame clones only and misses some. This repertoire shows under 1 million clones, more than 85% found once; its top ten account for 24%. Terminally differentiated effector memory CD45RA+ cells were excluded from the naive CD8 cells, which were CD45RO-negative and positively selected for CCR7. Input material: naive CD8+ T cells sorted from blood. These receptors came from a man aged 25-40 years in good health.

The rearrangement uses TRBV29-1 and TRBJ2-6; TRBD1 matches at 7 bases. Trimming took 3 bases from V and 0 from J; bases not matched to a gene: 8. The CDR3 runs to 17 residues. CDR1 SQVTM and CDR2 ANQGSEA come from the germline V gene. The CDR3 protein is CSVDVRDSTSGANVLTF. DNA for the CDR3: TGCAGCGTTGATGTCCGGGACAGCACCTCTGGGGCCAACGTCCTGACTTTC.

The chain couples TRBV2 to TRBJ2-1; TRBD1 agrees at 8 bases. The CDR3 loop spans 10 amino acids. Germline V lookup: CDR1 SNHLY, CDR2 FYNNEI. V shed 10 bases, J shed 10 bases, and the junction held 3 bases outside the gene matches. CDR3 sequence reads: CATRGREQFF. DNA for the CDR3: TGTGCCACCAGGGGGCGGGAGCAGTTCTTC.

This clone was seen only once. In the same sample, other DNA sequences code for this CDR3. The chain employs TRBV9 and TRBJ1-1; no clear D. V lost 0 bases and J lost 0, with 6 bases in between. CDR1 and CDR2 from the germline V gene are SGDLS and YYNGEE. The CDR3 length is 14 residues. This CDR3 is CASSVGQLNTEAFF. The DNA of the CDR3 is TGTGCCAGCAGCGTAGGACAATTGAACACTGAAGCTTTCTTT.

V usage is TRBV5-1 and J usage is TRBJ2-5; possibly TRBD1 for D (6 bases). Germline CDR1 reads SGHRS; CDR2 reads YFSETQ. Between the trimmed V and J ends, which lost 4 bases and 5 bases, there was a span of 15 bases. CDR3 size: 14 residues. The CDR3 DNA reads as TGCGCCAGCAGCCCAATTACAGGGCTTGAGACCCAGTACTTC. It translates to CASSPITGLETQYF.

V is TRBV5-4 and J is TRBJ2-2; 8 nucleotides align to TRBD1. Trimming cost V 2 bases and J 4 bases; bases outside gene matches: 1. Germline V gene lookup returns CDR1 SGHNT and CDR2 YYREEE (reference sequence). This CDR3 spans 14 amino acids. As DNA, the CDR3 is TGTGCCAGCAGCTTAACAGGGGGCACCGGGGAGCTGTTTTTT. It yields the protein CASSLTGGTGELFF.